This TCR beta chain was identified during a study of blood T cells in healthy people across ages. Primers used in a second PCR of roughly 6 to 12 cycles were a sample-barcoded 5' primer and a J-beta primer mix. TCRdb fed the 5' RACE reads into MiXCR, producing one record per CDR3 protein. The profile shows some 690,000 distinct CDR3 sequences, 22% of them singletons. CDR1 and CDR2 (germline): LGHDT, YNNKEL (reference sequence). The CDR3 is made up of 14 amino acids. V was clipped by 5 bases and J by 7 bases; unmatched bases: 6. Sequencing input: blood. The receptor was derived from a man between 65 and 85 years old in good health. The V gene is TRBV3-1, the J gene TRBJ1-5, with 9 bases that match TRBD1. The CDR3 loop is CASSAQGAGQPQHF. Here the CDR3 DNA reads TGTGCCAGCAGCGCACAGGGGGCTGGGCAGCCCCAGCATTTT. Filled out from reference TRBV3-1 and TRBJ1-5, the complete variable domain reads DTAVSQTPKYLVTQMGNDKSIKCEQNLGHDTMYWYKQDSKKFLKIMFSYNNKELIINETVPNRFSPKSPDKAHLNLHINSLELGDSAVYFCASSAQGAGQPQHFGDGTRLSIL.